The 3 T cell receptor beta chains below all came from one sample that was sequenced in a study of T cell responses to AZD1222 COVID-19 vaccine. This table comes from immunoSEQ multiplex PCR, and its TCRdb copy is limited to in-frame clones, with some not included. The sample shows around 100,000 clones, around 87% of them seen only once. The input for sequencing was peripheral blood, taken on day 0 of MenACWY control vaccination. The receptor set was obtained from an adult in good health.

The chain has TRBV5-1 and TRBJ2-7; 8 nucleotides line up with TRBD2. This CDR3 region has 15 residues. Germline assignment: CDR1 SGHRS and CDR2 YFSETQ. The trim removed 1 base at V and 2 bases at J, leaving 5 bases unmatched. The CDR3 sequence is CASSLLPGGPYEQYF. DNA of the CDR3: TGCGCCAGCAGCTTGCTACCGGGAGGGCCCTACGAGCAGTACTTC.

The CDR3 DNA sequence: TGTGCCAGCAGCCTCCGGGACAGGGATTCACCCCTCCACTTT. Its translation: CASSLRDRDSPLHF. The chain combines TRBV7-9 with TRBJ1-6, with 9 bases fitting TRBD1. Germline V gene lookup returns CDR1 SEHNR and CDR2 FQNEAQ (reference sequence). Trimming removed 5 bases from V and 8 bases from J; junction bases left unmatched: 4. The CDR3 has 14 amino acids.

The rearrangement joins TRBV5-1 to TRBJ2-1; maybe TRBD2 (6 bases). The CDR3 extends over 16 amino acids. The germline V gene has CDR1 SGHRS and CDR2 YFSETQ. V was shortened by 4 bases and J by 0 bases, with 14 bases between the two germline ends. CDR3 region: CASSHGTYSSYNEQFF. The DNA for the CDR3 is TGCGCCAGCAGCCATGGGACTTACAGCTCCTACAATGAGCAGTTCTTC.